The 3 T cell receptor beta chains presented below share a single source sample, sequenced in a study of T cell responses to AZD1222 COVID-19 vaccine (dated by TCRdb to the early 2020s). The time point label, read with the paper, signifies: baseline before first vaccination. Library construction relied on the immunoSEQ multiplex PCR assay. This is the immuneACCESS table as TCRdb keeps it, with only in-frame sequences that have V and J called. A part of the clones is gone; compared with another copy, unresolved V genes explain less than half, and the rest is unexplained. The sample has 35,000 to 45,000 clones on record, less than 85% of them singletons. The leading ten clones occupy 3% to 4% of the sample. The sample was peripheral blood, taken on day 0 of AZD1222 vaccination. These receptor sequences come from an adult in good health.

The chain combines TRBV24-1 with TRBJ2-1; possibly TRBD1 for D (6 bases). The ends were cut back, 3 bases at V and 4 bases at J, with 9 bases in the middle. The CDR3 length is 14 residues. Germline-derived CDR1 and CDR2 are KGHDR and SFDVKD. The CDR3 DNA is TGTGCCACCAGTGATCCACAGGGTTACAATGAGCAGTTCTTC. Its translation is CATSDPQGYNEQFF.

V gene TRBV11-3 combines with J gene TRBJ2-2; 7 bases match TRBD2. This CDR3 spans 18 amino acids. Germline CDR1 and CDR2: SGHNT and YENEEA. The V and J ends lost 1 base and 2 bases, in that order; junction bases with no gene match: 10. CDR3 region: CASSLGLAEPGNTGELFF. The CDR3 DNA follows: TGTGCCAGCAGCTTAGGGCTAGCGGAGCCAGGAAACACCGGGGAGCTGTTTTTT.

The gene calls are TRBV10-3 and TRBJ1-3; D is uncertain. The CDR3 extends over 16 amino acids. V lost 0 bases and J lost 0, with 9 bases in between. Germline V CDR1 and CDR2: ENHRY, SYGVKD. CDR3 sequence reads: CAISESIPGSGNTIYF. The CDR3, as DNA: TGTGCCATCAGTGAGTCGATTCCGGGCTCTGGAAACACCATATATTTT.